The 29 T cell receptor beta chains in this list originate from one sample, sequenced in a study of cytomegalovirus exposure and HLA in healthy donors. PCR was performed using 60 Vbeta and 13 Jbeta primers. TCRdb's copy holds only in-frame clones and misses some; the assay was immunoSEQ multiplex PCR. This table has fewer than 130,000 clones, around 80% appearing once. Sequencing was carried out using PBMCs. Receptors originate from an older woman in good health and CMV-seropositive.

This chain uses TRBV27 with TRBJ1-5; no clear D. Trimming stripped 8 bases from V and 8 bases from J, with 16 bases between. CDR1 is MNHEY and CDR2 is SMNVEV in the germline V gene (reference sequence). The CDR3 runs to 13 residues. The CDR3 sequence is CASARIPQEPQHF. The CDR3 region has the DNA TGTGCCAGCGCCAGGATACCTCAAGAGCCCCAGCATTTT.

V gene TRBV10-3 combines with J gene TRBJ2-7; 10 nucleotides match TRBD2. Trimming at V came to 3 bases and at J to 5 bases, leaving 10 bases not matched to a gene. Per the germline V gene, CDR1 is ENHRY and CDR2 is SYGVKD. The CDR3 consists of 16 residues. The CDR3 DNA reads TGTGCCATCAGTGAATTTAGGCTAGCGGGAGACCACGAGCAGTACTTC. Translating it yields CAISEFRLAGDHEQYF.

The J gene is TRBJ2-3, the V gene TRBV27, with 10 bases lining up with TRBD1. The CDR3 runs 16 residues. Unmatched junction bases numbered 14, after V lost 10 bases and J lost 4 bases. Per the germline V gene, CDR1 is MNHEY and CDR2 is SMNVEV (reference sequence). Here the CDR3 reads CATARRDRGRADTQYF. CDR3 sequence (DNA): TGTGCCACCGCCAGGCGGGACAGGGGTAGAGCAGATACGCAGTATTTT.

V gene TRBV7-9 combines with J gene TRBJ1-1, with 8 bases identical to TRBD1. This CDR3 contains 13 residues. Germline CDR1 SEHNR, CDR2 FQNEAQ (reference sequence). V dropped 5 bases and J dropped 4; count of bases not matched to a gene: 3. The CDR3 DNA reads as TGTGCCAGCAGCCTACAGGGGGGCACTGAAGCTTTCTTT. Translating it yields CASSLQGGTEAFF.

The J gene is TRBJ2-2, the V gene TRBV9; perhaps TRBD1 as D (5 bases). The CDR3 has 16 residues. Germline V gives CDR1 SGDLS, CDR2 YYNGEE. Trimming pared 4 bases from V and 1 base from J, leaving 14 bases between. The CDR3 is CASSKLVQGNTGELFF. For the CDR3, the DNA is TGTGCCAGCAGCAAGCTTGTCCAGGGGAACACCGGGGAGCTGTTTTTT.

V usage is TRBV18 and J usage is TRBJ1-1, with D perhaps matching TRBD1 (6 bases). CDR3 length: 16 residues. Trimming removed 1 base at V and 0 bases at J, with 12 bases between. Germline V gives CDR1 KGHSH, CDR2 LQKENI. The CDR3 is CASSPQQGFMNTEAFF. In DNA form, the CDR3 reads TGTGCCAGCTCACCACAACAGGGATTTATGAACACTGAAGCTTTCTTT.

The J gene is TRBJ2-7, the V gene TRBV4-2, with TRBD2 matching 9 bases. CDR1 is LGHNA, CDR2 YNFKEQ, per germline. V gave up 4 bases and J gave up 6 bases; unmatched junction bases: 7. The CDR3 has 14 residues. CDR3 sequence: CASSPGLAPPEQYF. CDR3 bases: TGTGCCAGCAGCCCGGGACTAGCCCCCCCCGAGCAGTACTTC.

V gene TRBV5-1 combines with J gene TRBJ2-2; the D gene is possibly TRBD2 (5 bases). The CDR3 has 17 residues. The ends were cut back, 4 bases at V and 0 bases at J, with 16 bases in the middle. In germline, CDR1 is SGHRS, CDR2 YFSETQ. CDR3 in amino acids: CASSEIVSGTNTGELFF. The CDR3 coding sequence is TGCGCCAGCAGCGAAATTGTCTCCGGGACGAACACCGGGGAGCTGTTTTTT. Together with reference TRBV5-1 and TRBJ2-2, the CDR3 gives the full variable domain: KAGVTQTPRYLIKTRGQQVTLSCSPISGHRSVSWYQQTPGQGLQFLFEYFSETQRNKGNFPGRFSGRQFSNSRSEMNVSTLELGDSALYLCASSEIVSGTNTGELFFGEGSRLTVL.

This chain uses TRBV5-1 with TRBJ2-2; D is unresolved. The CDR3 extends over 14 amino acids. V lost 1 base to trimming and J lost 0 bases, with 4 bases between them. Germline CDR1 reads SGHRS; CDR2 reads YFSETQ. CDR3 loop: CASSLQANTGELFF. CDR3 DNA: TGCGCCAGCAGCTTGCAGGCGAACACCGGGGAGCTGTTTTTT.

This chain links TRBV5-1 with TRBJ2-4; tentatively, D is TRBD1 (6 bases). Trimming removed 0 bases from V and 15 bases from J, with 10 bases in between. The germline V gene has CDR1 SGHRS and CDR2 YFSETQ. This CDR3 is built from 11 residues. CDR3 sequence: CASSLEGVRYF. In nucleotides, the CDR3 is TGCGCCAGCAGCTTGGAGGGGGTAAGGTACTTC.

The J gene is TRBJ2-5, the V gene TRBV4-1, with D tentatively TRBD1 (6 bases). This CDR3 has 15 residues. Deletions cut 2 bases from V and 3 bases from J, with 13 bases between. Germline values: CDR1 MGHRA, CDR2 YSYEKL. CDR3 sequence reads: CASSQSSQGEETQYF. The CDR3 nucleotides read TGCGCCAGCAGCCAATCCTCACAGGGAGAAGAGACCCAGTACTTC.

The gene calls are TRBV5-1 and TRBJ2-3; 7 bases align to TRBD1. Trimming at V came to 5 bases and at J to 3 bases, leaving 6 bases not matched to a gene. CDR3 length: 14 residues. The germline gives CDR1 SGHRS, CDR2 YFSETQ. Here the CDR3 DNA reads TGCGCCAGCAGTTTCGACAGGGTGACAGATACGCAGTATTTT. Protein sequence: CASSFDRVTDTQYF.

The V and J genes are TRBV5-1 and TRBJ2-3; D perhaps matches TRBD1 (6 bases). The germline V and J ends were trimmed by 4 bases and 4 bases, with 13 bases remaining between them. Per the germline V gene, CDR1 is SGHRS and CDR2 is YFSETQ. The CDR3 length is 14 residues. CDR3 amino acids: CASSRGQSADTQYF. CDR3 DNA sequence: TGCGCCAGCAGCAGGGGACAATCAGCAGATACGCAGTATTTT.

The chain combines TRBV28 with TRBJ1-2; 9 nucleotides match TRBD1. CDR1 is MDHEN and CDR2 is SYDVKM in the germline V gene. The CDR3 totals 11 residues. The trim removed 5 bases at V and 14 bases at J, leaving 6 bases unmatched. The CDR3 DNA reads TGTGCCAGCAGTCCGGGACAGGGTGGGACCTTC. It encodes CASSPGQGGTF.

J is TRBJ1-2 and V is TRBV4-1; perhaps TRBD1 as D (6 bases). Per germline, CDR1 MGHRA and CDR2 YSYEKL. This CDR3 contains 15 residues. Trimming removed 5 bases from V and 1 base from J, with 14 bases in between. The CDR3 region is CASSRRTDFNYGYTF. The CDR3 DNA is TGCGCCAGCAGCAGACGGACAGATTTTAACTATGGCTACACCTTC.

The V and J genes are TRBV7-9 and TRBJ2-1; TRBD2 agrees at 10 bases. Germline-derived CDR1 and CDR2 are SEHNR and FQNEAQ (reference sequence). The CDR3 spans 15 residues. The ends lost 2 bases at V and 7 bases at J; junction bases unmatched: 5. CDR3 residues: CASSLPSGSGNEQFF. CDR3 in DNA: TGTGCCAGCAGCTTACCTAGCGGGAGTGGAAATGAGCAGTTCTTC. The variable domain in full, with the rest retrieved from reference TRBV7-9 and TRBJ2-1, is DTGVSQNPRHKITKRGQNVTFRCDPISEHNRLYWYRQTLGQGPEFLTYFQNEAQLEKSRLLSDRFSAERPKGSFSTLEIQRTEQGDSAMYLCASSLPSGSGNEQFFGPGTRLTVL.

The CDR3 DNA reads as TGTGCCAGCAGTTCCCGGGACAGGGGACAATTCCAAGAGACCCAGTACTTC. Protein: CASSSRDRGQFQETQYF. This sequence joins TRBV27 and TRBJ2-5; 10 nucleotides line up with TRBD1. Trimming at V came to 4 bases and at J to 1 base, leaving 9 bases not matched to a gene. Per the germline V gene, CDR1 is MNHEY and CDR2 is SMNVEV (reference sequence). The length of the CDR3 is 17 residues.

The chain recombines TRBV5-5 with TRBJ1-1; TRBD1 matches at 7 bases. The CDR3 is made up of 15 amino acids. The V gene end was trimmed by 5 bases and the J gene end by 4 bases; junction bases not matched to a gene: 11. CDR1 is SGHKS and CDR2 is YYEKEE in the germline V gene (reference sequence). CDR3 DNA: TGTGCCAGCAGACAACCCGGGACAGAAGTCACTGAAGCTTTCTTT. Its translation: CASRQPGTEVTEAFF.

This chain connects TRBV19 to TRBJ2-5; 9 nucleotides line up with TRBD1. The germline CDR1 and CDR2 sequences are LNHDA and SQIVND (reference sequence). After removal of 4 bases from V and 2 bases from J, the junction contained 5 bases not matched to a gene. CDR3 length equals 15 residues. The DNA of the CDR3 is TGTGCCAGTAGTAGGGACAGGGATATTCAAGAGACCCAGTACTTC. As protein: CASSRDRDIQETQYF.

CDR3 region: CASSHGQGVYQPQHF. CDR3 in DNA: TGTGCCAGCAGCCACGGACAGGGGGTGTATCAGCCCCAGCATTTT. The V call is TRBV6-5, the J call TRBJ1-5, with 10 bases fitting TRBD1. The J segment lost 5 bases and the V segment lost 6 bases, leaving 7 bases of the junction unmatched. The CDR3 sequence is 15 residues long. Germline CDR1 and CDR2: MNHEY and SVGAGI.

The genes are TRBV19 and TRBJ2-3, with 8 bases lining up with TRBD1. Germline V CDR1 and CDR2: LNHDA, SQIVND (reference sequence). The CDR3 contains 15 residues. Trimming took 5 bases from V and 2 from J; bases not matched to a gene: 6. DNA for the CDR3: TGTGCCAGTAGTGCCGAGGACAGGGCCACAGATACGCAGTATTTT. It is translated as CASSAEDRATDTQYF.

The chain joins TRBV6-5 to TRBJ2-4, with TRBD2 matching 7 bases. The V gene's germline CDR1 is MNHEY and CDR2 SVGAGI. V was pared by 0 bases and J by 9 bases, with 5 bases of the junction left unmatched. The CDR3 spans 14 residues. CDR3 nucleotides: TGTGCCAGCAGTTACTCGGGGGGGGGTTCCATTCAGTACTTC. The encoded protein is CASSYSGGGSIQYF.

CDR3 sequence: CASSLGTLAGGTTDTQYF. The DNA for the CDR3 is TGCGCCAGCAGCTTGGGGACGCTAGCGGGAGGGACCACAGATACGCAGTATTTT. The V call is TRBV5-1, the J call TRBJ2-3, with 12 bases that match TRBD2. Germline CDR1 reads SGHRS; CDR2 reads YFSETQ. The CDR3 sequence is 18 residues long. J gave up 2 bases and V 0 bases, and 7 bases lay outside the gene matches.

CDR3 nucleotides: TGTGCCAGTAGTATTCCTAAGGGACTAGCGGGATACAATGAGCAGTTCTTC. Protein sequence: CASSIPKGLAGYNEQFF. The chain uses TRBV19 and TRBJ2-1; 13 nucleotides match TRBD2. The CDR3 length is 17 residues. Germline CDR1 is LNHDA and CDR2 is SQIVND (reference sequence). V dropped 3 bases and J dropped 4; count of bases not matched to a gene: 6.

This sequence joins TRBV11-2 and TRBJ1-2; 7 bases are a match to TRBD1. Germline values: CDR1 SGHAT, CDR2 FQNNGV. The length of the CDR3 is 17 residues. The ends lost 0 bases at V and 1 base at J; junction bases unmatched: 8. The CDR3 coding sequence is TGTGCCAGCAGCTTAGACCGGGGGACAGCCAATAACTATGGCTACACCTTC. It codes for CASSLDRGTANNYGYTF.

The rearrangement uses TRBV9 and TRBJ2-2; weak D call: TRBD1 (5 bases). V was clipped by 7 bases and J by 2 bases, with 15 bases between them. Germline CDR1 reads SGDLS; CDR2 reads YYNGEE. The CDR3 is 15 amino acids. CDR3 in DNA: TGTGCCAGCTCCAGTCTTGGACAAAACACCGGGGAGCTGTTTTTT. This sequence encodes CASSSLGQNTGELFF.

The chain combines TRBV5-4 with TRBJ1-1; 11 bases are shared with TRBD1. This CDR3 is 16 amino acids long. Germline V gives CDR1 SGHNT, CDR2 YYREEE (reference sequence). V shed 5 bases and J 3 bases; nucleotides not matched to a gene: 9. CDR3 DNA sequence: TGTGCCAGCAGTAAGAACCGGGACAGGGGGGACACTGAAGCTTTCTTT. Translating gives CASSKNRDRGDTEAFF.

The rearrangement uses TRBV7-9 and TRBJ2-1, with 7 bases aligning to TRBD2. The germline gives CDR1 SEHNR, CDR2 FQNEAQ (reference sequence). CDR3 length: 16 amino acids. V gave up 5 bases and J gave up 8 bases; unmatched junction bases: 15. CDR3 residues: CASSPHYGRERDEQFF. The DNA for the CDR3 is TGTGCCAGCAGCCCACATTATGGGCGGGAGAGAGATGAGCAGTTCTTC.

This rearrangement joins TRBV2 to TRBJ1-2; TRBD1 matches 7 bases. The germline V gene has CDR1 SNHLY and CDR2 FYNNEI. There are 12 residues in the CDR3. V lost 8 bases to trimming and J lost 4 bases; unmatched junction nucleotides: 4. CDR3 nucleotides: TGTGCCAGCCAAGACAGGGCCTATGGCTACACCTTC. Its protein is CASQDRAYGYTF.